Sequencing of this TCR beta chain was carried out in a study of post-analysis software for immune sequencing data. Carried by the TCR beta cDNA libraries were unique molecular identifiers. Input amounts of 1 to 10 million T cells were used. These gave 500,000 or so cDNA molecules, so each molecule approximated one T cell. TCRdb redid the calling of the PCR reads with MiXCR, one entry per CDR3 protein. In the table there are 750,000 to 900,000 distinct CDR3 sequences, around 46% of which are singletons. V lost 5 bases to trimming and J lost 2 bases, with 11 bases between them. CDR3 size: 14 residues. Germline V CDR1 and CDR2: SEHNR, FQNEAQ (reference sequence). Whole-study findings and limits: Patients used about five TRBV segments, including TRBV5-6, TRBV5-1 and TRBV20-1, more often than controls. Samples made in the same batch grouped tightly together by F measure. Controls showed significantly higher normalized Chao1 diversity than did multiple sclerosis patients.

This clonotype was recorded a few times. Its target is unknown. Sequencing used blood. The origin of this receptor is a girl aged 5-17 years with multiple sclerosis. The gene calls are TRBV7-9 and TRBJ2-3; D might be TRBD2 (5 bases). The CDR3 DNA reads TGTGCCAGCAGCGTTAGCGCGAACACAGATACGCAGTATTTT. This gives the protein CASSVSANTDTQYF. Drawing the rest from reference TRBV7-9 and TRBJ2-3, the complete variable domain is DTGVSQNPRHKITKRGQNVTFRCDPISEHNRLYWYRQTLGQGPEFLTYFQNEAQLEKSRLLSDRFSAERPKGSFSTLEIQRTEQGDSAMYLCASSVSANTDTQYFGPGTRLTVL.